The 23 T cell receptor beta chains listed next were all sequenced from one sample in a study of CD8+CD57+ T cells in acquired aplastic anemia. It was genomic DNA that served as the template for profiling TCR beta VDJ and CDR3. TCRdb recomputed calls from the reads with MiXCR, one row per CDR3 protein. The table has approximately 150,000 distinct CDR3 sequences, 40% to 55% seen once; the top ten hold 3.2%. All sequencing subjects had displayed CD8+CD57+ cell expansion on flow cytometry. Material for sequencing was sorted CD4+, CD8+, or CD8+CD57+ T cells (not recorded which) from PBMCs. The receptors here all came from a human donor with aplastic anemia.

The CDR3 DNA is TGTGCCAGCAGCCCTCGACAGGGCTACGAGCAGTACTTC. This encodes CASSPRQGYEQYF. The V and J genes are TRBV9 and TRBJ2-7; 7 bases fit TRBD1. The V segment lost 4 bases and the J segment 3 bases; nucleotides outside the gene matches: 4. This CDR3 spans 13 amino acids. Looked up from germline, CDR1 is SGDLS and CDR2 is YYNGEE.

The CDR3 coding sequence is TGTGCCAGCAAAACAGGGTTTCGAGTCGAGCAGTACTTC. Its translation: CASKTGFRVEQYF. V usage is TRBV2 and J usage is TRBJ2-7, with a possible D match to TRBD1 (6 bases). This CDR3 contains 13 residues. Germline CDR1 reads SNHLY; CDR2 reads FYNNEI. Deletions cut 7 bases from V and 6 bases from J, with 16 bases between.

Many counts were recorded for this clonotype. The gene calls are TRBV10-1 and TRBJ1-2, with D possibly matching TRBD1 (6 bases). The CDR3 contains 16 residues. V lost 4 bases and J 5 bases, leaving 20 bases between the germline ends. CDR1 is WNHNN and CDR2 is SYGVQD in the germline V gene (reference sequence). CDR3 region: CASSAWGAPHSYGYTF. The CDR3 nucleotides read TGCGCCAGCAGTGCTTGGGGGGCCCCCCACTCTTATGGCTACACCTTC.

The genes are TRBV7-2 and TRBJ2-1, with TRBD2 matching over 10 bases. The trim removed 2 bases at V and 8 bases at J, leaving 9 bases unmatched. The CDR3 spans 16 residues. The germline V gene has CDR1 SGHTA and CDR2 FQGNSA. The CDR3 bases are TGTGCCAGCAGCTTATCAGCGGGGGGGGGTGTGGATGAGCAGTTCTTC. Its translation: CASSLSAGGGVDEQFF.

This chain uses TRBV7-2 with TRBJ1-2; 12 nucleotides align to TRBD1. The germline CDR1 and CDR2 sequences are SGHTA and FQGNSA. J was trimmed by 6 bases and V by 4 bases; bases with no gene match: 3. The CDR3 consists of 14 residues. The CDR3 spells CASSSWDRGHGYTF. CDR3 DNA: TGTGCCAGCAGCTCATGGGACAGGGGGCATGGCTACACCTTC.

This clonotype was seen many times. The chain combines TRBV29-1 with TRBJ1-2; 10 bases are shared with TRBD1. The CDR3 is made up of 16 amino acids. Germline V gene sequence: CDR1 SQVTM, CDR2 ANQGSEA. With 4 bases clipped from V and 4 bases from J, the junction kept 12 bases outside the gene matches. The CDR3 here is CSVVGTGATSSYGYTF. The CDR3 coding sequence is TGCAGCGTTGTGGGGACAGGGGCCACATCTTCCTATGGCTACACCTTC.

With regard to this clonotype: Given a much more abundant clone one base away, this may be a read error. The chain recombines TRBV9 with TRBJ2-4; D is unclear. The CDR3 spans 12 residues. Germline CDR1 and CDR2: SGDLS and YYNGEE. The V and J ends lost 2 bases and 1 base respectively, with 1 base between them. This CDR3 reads CASSVAKNIQYF. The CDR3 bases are TGTGCCAGCAGCGTTGCCAAAAACATTCAGTACTTC.

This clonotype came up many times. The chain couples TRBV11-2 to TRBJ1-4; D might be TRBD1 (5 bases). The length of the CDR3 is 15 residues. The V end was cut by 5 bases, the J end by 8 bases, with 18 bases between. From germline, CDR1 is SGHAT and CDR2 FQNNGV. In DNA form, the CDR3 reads TGTGCCAGCAGCGCAATCCGGGGGTATGGGGAAAAACTGTTTTTT. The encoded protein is CASSAIRGYGEKLFF.

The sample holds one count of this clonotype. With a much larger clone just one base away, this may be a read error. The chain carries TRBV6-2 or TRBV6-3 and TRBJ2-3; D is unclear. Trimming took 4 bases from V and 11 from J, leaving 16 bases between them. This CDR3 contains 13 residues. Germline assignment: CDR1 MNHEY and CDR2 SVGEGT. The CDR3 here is CASSSTQIREQYF. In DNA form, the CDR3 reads TGTGCCAGCAGTTCGACACAGATACGTGAGCAGTATTTT.

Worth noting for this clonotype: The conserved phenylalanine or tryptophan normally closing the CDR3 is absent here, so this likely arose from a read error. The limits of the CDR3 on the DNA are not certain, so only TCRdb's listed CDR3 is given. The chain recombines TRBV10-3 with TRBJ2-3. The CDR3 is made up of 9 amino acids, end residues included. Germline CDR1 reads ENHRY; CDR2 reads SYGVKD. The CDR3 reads CAISGMADY.

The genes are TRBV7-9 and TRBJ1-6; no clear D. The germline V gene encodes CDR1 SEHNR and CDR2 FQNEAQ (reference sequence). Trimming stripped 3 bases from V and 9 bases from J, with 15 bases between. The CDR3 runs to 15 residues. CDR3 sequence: CASSFGRQFGSPLHF. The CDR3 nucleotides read TGTGCCAGCAGCTTCGGCCGGCAGTTTGGTTCACCCCTCCACTTT.

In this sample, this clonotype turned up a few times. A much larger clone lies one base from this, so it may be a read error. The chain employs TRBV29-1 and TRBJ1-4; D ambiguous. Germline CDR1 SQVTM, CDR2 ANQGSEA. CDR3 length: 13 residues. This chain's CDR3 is CSVAPTTNEKPFF. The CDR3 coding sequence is TGCAGCGTTGCCCCCACAACTAATGAAAAACCGTTTTTT.

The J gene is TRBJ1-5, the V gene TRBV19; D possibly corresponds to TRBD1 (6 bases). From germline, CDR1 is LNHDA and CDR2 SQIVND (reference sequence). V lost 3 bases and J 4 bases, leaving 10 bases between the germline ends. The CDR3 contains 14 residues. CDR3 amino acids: CASSIQGRNQPQHF. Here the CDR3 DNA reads TGTGCCAGTAGTATCCAGGGGAGGAATCAGCCCCAGCATTTT.

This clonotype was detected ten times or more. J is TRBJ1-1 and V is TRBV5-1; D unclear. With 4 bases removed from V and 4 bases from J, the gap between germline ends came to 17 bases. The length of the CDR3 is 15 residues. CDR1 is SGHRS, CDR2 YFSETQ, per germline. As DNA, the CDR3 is TGCGCCAGCAGCCCGACACTGGGTACCAGCACTGAAGCTTTCTTT. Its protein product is CASSPTLGTSTEAFF.

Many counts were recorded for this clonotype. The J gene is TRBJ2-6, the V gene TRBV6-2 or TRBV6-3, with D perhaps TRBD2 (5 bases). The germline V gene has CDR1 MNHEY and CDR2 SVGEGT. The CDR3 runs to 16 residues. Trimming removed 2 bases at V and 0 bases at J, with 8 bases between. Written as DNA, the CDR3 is TGTGCCAGCAGTTACCCCGGGATCTCTGGGGCCAACGTCCTGACTTTC. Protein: CASSYPGISGANVLTF.

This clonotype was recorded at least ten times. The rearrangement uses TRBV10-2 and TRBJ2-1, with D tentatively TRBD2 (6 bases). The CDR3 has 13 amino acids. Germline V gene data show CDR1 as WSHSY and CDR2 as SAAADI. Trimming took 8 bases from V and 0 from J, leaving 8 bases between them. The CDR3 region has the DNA TGCGCCAGCCGGGAGAACTCCTACAATGAGCAGTTCTTC. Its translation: CASRENSYNEQFF.

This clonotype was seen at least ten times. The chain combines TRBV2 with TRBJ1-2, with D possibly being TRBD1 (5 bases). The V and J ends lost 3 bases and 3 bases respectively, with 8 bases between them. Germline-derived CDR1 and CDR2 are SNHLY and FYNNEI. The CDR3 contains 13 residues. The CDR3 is CASSDQGDYGYTF. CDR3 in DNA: TGTGCCAGCAGTGATCAGGGAGACTATGGCTACACCTTC.

The CDR3 is CASSIRDIEGAYEQYF. The CDR3 bases are TGTGCCAGTAGTATTAGGGACATCGAGGGGGCCTACGAGCAGTACTTC. The J gene is TRBJ2-7, the V gene TRBV19; a possible D gene is TRBD1 (6 bases). Trimming removed 3 bases at V and 2 bases at J, with 17 bases between. This CDR3 has 16 residues. Per germline, CDR1 LNHDA and CDR2 SQIVND (reference sequence).

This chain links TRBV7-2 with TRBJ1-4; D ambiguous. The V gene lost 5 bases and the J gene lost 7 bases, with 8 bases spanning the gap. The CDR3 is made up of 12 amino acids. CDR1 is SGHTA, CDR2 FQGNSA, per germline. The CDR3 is CASSRIGEKLFF. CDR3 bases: TGTGCCAGCAGCCGTATCGGTGAAAAACTGTTTTTT. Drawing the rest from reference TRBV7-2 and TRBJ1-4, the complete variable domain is GAGVSQSPSNKVTEKGKDVELRCDPISGHTALYWYRQSLGQGLEFLIYFQGNSAPDKSGLPSDRFSAERTGGSVSTLTIQRTQQEDSAVYLCASSRIGEKLFFGSGTQLSVL.

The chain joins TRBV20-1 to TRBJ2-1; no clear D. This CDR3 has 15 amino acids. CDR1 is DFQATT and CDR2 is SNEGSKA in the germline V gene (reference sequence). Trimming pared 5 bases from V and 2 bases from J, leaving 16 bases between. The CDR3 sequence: CSAPDFQRAYNEQFF. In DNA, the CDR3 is TGCAGTGCTCCCGACTTCCAGCGAGCCTACAATGAGCAGTTCTTC.

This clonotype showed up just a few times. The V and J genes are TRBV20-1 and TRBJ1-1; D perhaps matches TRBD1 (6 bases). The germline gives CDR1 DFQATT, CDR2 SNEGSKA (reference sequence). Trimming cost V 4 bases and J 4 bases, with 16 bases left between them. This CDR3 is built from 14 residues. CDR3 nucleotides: TGCAGTGCTAATCAGCGGGGGGCATCCACTGAAGCTTTCTTT. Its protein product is CSANQRGASTEAFF.

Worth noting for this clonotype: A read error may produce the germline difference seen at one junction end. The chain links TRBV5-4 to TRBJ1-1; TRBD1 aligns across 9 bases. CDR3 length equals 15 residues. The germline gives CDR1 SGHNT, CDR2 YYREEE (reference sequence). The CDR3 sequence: CASSQGQGRNTGAFF. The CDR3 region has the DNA TGTGCCAGCAGCCAGGGACAGGGTAGGAACACTGGAGCTTTCTTT. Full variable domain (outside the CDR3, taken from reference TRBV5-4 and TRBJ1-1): ETGVTQSPTHLIKTRGQQVTLRCSSQSGHNTVSWYQQALGQGPQFIFQYYREEENGRGNFPPRFSGLQFPNYSSELNVNALELDDSALYLCASSQGQGRNTGAFFGQGTRLTVV.

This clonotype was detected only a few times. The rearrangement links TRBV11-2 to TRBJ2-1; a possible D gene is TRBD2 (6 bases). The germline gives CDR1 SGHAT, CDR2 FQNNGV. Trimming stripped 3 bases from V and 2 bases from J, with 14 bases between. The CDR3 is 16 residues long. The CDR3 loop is CASSFPPGGTYNEQFF. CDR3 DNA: TGTGCCAGCAGCTTCCCCCCCGGCGGGACCTACAATGAGCAGTTCTTC.